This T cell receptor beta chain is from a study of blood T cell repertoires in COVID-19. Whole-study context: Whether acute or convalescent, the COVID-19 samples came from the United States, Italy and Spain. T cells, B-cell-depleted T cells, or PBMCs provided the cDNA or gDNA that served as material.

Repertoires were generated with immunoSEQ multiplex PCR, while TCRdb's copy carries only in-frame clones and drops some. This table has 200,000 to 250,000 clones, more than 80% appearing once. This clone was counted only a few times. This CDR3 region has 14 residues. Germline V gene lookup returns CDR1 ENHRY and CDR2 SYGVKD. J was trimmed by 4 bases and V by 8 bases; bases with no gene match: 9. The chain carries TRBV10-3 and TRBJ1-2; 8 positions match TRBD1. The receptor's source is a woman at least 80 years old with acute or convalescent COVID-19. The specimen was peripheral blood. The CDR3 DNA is TGTGCCATCTCGAGGACAGGGAGTCTCTATGGCTACACCTTC. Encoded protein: CAISRTGSLYGYTF.